A selection of T cell receptor beta chains follows, all from one sample in a study of T cells after yellow fever vaccination. TCRdb used MiXCR to reprocess the 5' RACE reads, holding one entry per CDR3 protein. This table holds about 320,000 distinct CDR3 sequences, 4% to 5.5% found once. The material sequenced was PBMCs, taken 15 days after the yellow fever booster vaccination. These receptors were taken from a young man who received the YFV17D yellow fever vaccine. CDR3s include the opening cysteine and the closing phenylalanine or tryptophan.

TRBV12-3/TRBV12-4	TRBJ2-7	CASSLDRGHEQYF
TRBV15	TRBJ1-5	CATSREWAVPFNQPQHF
TRBV24-1	TRBJ2-1	CATTPTSGGAGEQFF
TRBV4-3	TRBJ1-1	CASPDRRPEAFF
TRBV7-9	TRBJ1-2	CASSRRGVGYGYTF
TRBV7-3	TRBJ1-1	CASSLDRGTAEAFF
TRBV7-9	TRBJ2-4	CASSPPMLNIQYF
TRBV7-3	TRBJ2-5	CASSPAPGGETQYF
TRBV4-3	TRBJ2-3	CASSQEALTSTDTQYF
TRBV15	TRBJ2-2	CATSRDRVRAAGELFF
TRBV5-1	TRBJ1-1	CASSLEQAGTEAFF
TRBV6-6	TRBJ1-5	CASSYSGQAQHF
TRBV4-1	TRBJ2-3	CASSQGGRAGTDTQYF
TRBV18	TRBJ2-5	CASTQGAPGETQYF
TRBV18	TRBJ1-4	CASSPGLGEKLFF
TRBV7-3	TRBJ1-1	CASSLEGGEAFF
TRBV29-1	TRBJ2-4	CSINKEGQKNIQYF
TRBV12-3/TRBV12-4	TRBJ2-5	CASGGGETQYF
TRBV7-9	TRBJ2-3	CASSSTSRDRQQYF
TRBV10-3	TRBJ2-2	CAILGQGVTGELFF
TRBV7-6	TRBJ2-3	CASRSDIENTDTQYF
TRBV28	TRBJ2-3	CASSPHRGNGLAGGSTDTQYF
TRBV15	TRBJ2-3	CATSRVRGGRPTDTQYF
TRBV4-1	TRBJ2-3	CASSQDRSFATDTQYF
TRBV5-1	TRBJ1-1	CASSGDGYTEAFF
TRBV15	TRBJ2-7	CATSRGPGTSETYEQYF
TRBV20-1	TRBJ1-5	CSARNLNQPQHF
TRBV28	TRBJ1-5	CASRGQGGQPQHF
TRBV7-9	TRBJ2-5	CASSPGQNKETQYF
TRBV6-2/TRBV6-3	TRBJ2-5	CASSYSLAQETQYF
TRBV2	TRBJ2-2	CASSVDYTGELFF
TRBV7-6	TRBJ2-2	CASSLNIGDTAGELFF
TRBV2	TRBJ1-6	CASRGQGALNSPLHF
TRBV18	TRBJ1-5	CASSQDRLSNQPQHF
TRBV20-1	TRBJ2-7	CSASAGNSYEQYF
TRBV28	TRBJ2-5	CASTRGRETQYF
TRBV7-9	TRBJ2-7	CASSAPAGVGVKYF
TRBV4-3	TRBJ2-1	CASSQRARDSGYEQFF
TRBV20-1	TRBJ1-1	CSATGWTEAFF
TRBV5-1	TRBJ2-7	CASSLHDGSSYEQYF
TRBV6-4	TRBJ2-1	CASSDSTSGGLNEQFF
TRBV12-3/TRBV12-4	TRBJ2-1	CASTLGRGSYLYNEQFF
TRBV5-1	TRBJ2-3	CASSLALDTQYF
TRBV10-3	TRBJ1-6	CAISESKIASSYNSPLHF
TRBV12-3/TRBV12-4	TRBJ2-5	CASSQNRGLEETQYF